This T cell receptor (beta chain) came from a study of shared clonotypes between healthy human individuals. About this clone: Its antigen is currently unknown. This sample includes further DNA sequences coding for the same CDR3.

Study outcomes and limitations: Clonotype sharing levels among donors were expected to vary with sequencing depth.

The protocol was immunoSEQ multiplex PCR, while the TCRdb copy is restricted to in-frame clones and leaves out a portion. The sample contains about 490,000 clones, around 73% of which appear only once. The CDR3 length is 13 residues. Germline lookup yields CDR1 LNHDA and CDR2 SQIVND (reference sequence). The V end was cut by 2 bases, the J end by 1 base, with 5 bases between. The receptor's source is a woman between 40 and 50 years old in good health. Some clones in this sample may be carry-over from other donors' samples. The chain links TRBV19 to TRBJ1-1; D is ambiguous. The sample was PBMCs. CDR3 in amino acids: CASSIRQNTEAFF. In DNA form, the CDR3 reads TGTGCCAGTAGTATACGACAGAACACTGAAGCTTTCTTT.